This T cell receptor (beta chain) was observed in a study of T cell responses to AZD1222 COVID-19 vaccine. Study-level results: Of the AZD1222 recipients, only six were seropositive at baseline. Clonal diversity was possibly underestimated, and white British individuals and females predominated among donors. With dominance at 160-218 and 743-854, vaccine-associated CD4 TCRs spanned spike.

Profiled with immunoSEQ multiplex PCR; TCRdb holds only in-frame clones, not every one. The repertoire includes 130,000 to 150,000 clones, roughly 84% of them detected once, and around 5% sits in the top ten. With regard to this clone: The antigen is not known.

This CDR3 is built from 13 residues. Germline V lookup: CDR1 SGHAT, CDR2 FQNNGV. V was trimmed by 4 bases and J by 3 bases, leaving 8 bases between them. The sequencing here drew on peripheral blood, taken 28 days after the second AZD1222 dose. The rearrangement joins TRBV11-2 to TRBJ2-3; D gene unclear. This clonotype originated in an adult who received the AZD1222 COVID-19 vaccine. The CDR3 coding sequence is TGTGCCAGCAGCTCCCCTATGACAGATACGCAGTATTTT. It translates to CASSSPMTDTQYF.